What follows are 19 T cell receptor beta chains derived from one specimen sequenced in a study of long-term antiretroviral therapy in people with HIV (dated by TCRdb to between 2021 and 2024). The immunoSEQ hsTCRB v3.0 assay was used at survey level resolution to sequence the TRB variable region. The table comes from immuneACCESS by way of TCRdb, which keeps in-frame sequences with V and J called. Part of the clones is missing from these tables; in studies checked, under half for an unresolved V gene and the rest for unknown reasons. In all, the sample holds roughly 38,000 clones, and about four fifths of those were seen once. Around 14% of the sample is taken by the ten largest. The sample here was unsorted PBMCs, taken 0.3 years after starting antiretroviral therapy. These receptors came from a young man with HIV.

The chain has TRBV11-2 and TRBJ2-7; TRBD2 agrees at 7 bases. The germline V gene has CDR1 SGHAT and CDR2 FQNNGV. The CDR3 is made up of 14 amino acids. V lost 4 bases, J lost 5 bases, and 8 bases stayed unmatched. The CDR3 loop reads CASSSGGRVDEQYF. CDR3 nucleotide sequence: TGTGCCAGCAGCTCGGGAGGCAGGGTGGACGAGCAGTACTTC.

The rearrangement links TRBV19 to TRBJ2-7; D may be TRBD1 or TRBD2 (6 bases each). The germline V gene has CDR1 LNHDA and CDR2 SQIVND (reference sequence). V was pared by 3 bases and J by 2 bases, with 8 bases between. CDR3 length: 13 residues. CDR3 coding DNA: TGTGCCAGTAGTATGGGGGGCCCCTACGAGCAGTACTTC. Protein product: CASSMGGPYEQYF.

CDR3 nucleotides: TGTGCCAGCAGCTCGGACAGGGGGTATCGTGGGCAGTACTTC. This gives the protein CASSSDRGYRGQYF. The J gene is TRBJ2-7, the V gene TRBV7-9; 10 positions agree with TRBD1. V was clipped by 4 bases and J by 9 bases; unmatched bases: 9. The CDR3 is made up of 14 amino acids. In germline, CDR1 is SEHNR, CDR2 FQNEAQ (reference sequence).

The chain links TRBV7-9 to TRBJ2-2; D tentatively fits TRBD1 or TRBD2 (5 bases each). V shed 2 bases and J shed 3 bases, with 10 bases lying between them. Per the germline V gene, CDR1 is SEHNR and CDR2 is FQNEAQ (reference sequence). CDR3 size: 15 residues. The CDR3 nucleotides read TGTGCCAGCAGCTTACGGGACGGATACACCGGGGAGCTGTTTTTT. This encodes CASSLRDGYTGELFF.

The chain carries TRBV10-3 and TRBJ2-3; 7 bases are a match to TRBD2. Per the germline V gene, CDR1 is ENHRY and CDR2 is SYGVKD. Trimming took 10 bases from V and 1 from J; bases not matched to a gene: 8. The CDR3 totals 14 residues. In nucleotides, the CDR3 is TGTGCCACAGCGGCGGGGGATCGCACAGATACGCAGTATTTT. This gives the protein CATAAGDRTDTQYF.

The V call is TRBV15, the J call TRBJ2-6, with D perhaps TRBD2 (5 bases). CDR3 size: 18 residues. Trimming took off 0 bases at V and 0 bases at J, with 12 bases between the two ends. Per the germline V gene, CDR1 is LNHNV and CDR2 is YYDKDF (reference sequence). The CDR3 here is CATSRDEGLSSGANVLTF. CDR3 nucleotides: TGTGCCACCAGCAGAGACGAGGGTTTAAGCTCTGGGGCCAACGTCCTGACTTTC.

The gene calls are TRBV11-2 and TRBJ2-7; weak D call: TRBD2 (6 bases). The CDR3 loop spans 12 amino acids. Per germline, CDR1 SGHAT and CDR2 FQNNGV. Between the trimmed V and J ends, which lost 5 bases and 10 bases, there was a span of 15 bases. The CDR3 nucleotides are TGTGCCAGCAGCCCGTTCGGGGGTGGACAGTACTTC. It specifies CASSPFGGGQYF.

The V call is TRBV30, the J call TRBJ1-1, with 7 bases aligning to TRBD1. There are 17 residues in the CDR3. Germline V gene lookup returns CDR1 GTSNPN and CDR2 SVGIG (reference sequence). The trim removed 0 bases at V and 0 bases at J, leaving 10 bases unmatched. In DNA form, the CDR3 reads TGTGCCTGGAGTGTCCGACAGGGCCTCCCCATGAACACTGAAGCTTTCTTT. Translation: CAWSVRQGLPMNTEAFF.

The chain uses TRBV30 and TRBJ2-7, with 15 nucleotides matching TRBD2. This CDR3 comprises 16 residues. The V and J ends lost 8 bases and 2 bases, in that order; junction bases with no gene match: 10. CDR1 GTSNPN and CDR2 SVGIG come from the germline V gene (reference sequence). CDR3 sequence: CARRGLAGGSTYEQYF. The DNA for the CDR3 is TGTGCCCGCCGCGGACTAGCGGGGGGGTCAACCTACGAGCAGTACTTC.

The chain employs TRBV9 and TRBJ1-2; D perhaps matches TRBD1 (5 bases). The germline V gene has CDR1 SGDLS and CDR2 YYNGEE. This CDR3 contains 15 residues. V was pared by 6 bases and J by 3 bases, with 18 bases between. CDR3 amino acids: CASTGGQGQDYGYTF. CDR3 bases: TGTGCCAGCACGGGAGGCCAGGGTCAAGACTATGGCTACACCTTC. Combining the CDR3 with reference TRBV9 and TRBJ1-2 gives the whole variable domain DSGVTQTPKHLITATGQRVTLRCSPRSGDLSVYWYQQSLDQGLQFLIQYYNGEERAKGNILERFSAQQFPDLHSELNLSSLELGDSALYFCASTGGQGQDYGYTFGSGTRLTVV.

V and J are TRBV29-1 and TRBJ1-1, with D perhaps TRBD1 (5 bases). CDR3 size: 15 residues. Trimming removed 4 bases at V and 0 bases at J, with 15 bases between. Germline CDR1 SQVTM, CDR2 ANQGSEA. CDR3 in amino acids: CSVADPTVMNTEAFF. The CDR3 DNA follows: TGCAGCGTTGCGGATCCGACAGTAATGAACACTGAAGCTTTCTTT.

The chain carries TRBV6-5 and TRBJ2-4, with D possibly matching TRBD2 (5 bases). The CDR3 is made up of 14 amino acids. V dropped 2 bases and J dropped 3 bases, with 8 bases sitting between them. Germline values: CDR1 MNHEY, CDR2 SVGAGI. DNA for the CDR3: TGTGCCAGCAGTTACCTCACTAGCAAAAACATTCAGTACTTC. It translates to CASSYLTSKNIQYF.

The chain carries TRBV4-3 and TRBJ2-7, with 10 bases identical to TRBD1. Per germline, CDR1 LGHNA and CDR2 YSLEER. The V and J ends lost 0 bases and 6 bases, in that order; junction bases with no gene match: 8. This CDR3 is 16 amino acids long. The CDR3 sequence: CASSQEARDRGFEQYF. CDR3 sequence (DNA): TGCGCCAGCAGCCAAGAGGCCCGGGACAGGGGCTTCGAGCAGTACTTC.

The gene calls are TRBV11-2 and TRBJ2-1; TRBD1 aligns across 8 bases. Germline trimming cut 4 bases from V and 5 bases from J; bases unmatched to any gene: 10. The CDR3 extends over 16 amino acids. Germline V gene lookup returns CDR1 SGHAT and CDR2 FQNNGV. This chain's CDR3 is CASSSPRGPQDNEQFF. CDR3 bases: TGTGCCAGCAGCTCGCCCAGGGGGCCACAGGACAATGAGCAGTTCTTC.

This clone was observed a handful of times. This sequence joins TRBV4-2 and TRBJ2-3; the D is unclear. The V gene's germline CDR1 is LGHNA and CDR2 YNFKEQ. V lost 1 base and J 2 bases, leaving 10 bases between the germline ends. The CDR3 runs to 15 residues. Here the CDR3 DNA reads TGTGCCAGCAGCCAAGTATCTAGATCCACAGATACGCAGTATTTT. Translating gives CASSQVSRSTDTQYF.

The J gene is TRBJ2-7, the V gene TRBV19; 11 bases fit TRBD2. V trimming: 8 bases; J trimming: 4 bases; junction bases outside the gene matches: 7. The germline V gene has CDR1 LNHDA and CDR2 SQIVND (reference sequence). The CDR3 is 14 amino acids. The CDR3 bases are TGTGCCAGTTCTCCGACTAGCGGGAATTACGAGCAGTACTTC. Its translation: CASSPTSGNYEQYF.

This clone was observed a handful of times. V usage is TRBV7-9 and J usage is TRBJ2-7, with TRBD2 matching 13 bases. CDR3 length equals 16 residues. CDR1 SEHNR and CDR2 FQNEAQ come from the germline V gene (reference sequence). The V segment lost 7 bases and the J segment 6 bases; nucleotides outside the gene matches: 12. The CDR3, as DNA: TGTGCCAGCAACAGGAGAGGACTAGCGGGAGTTTCCGAGCAGTACTTC. Translating it yields CASNRRGLAGVSEQYF.

This chain connects TRBV28 to TRBJ2-7; D assignment may be TRBD1 or TRBD2 (5 bases each). CDR1 MDHEN and CDR2 SYDVKM come from the germline V gene. V lost 6 bases to trimming and J lost 7 bases, with 19 bases between them. This CDR3 has 14 residues. The CDR3 region is CASSPKPRDVEQYF. The CDR3 DNA follows: TGTGCCAGCAGCCCGAAACCCCGGGACGTAGAGCAGTACTTC.

This chain uses TRBV11-1 with TRBJ2-7, with D uncertain. V shed 5 bases and J shed 6 bases, with 17 bases lying between them. This CDR3 has 14 amino acids. Germline assignment: CDR1 SGHAT and CDR2 FQDESV (reference sequence). The CDR3 DNA reads TGTGCCAGCAGCCCCCGGCTAACGAGTGGCGAGCAGTACTTC. It is translated as CASSPRLTSGEQYF.